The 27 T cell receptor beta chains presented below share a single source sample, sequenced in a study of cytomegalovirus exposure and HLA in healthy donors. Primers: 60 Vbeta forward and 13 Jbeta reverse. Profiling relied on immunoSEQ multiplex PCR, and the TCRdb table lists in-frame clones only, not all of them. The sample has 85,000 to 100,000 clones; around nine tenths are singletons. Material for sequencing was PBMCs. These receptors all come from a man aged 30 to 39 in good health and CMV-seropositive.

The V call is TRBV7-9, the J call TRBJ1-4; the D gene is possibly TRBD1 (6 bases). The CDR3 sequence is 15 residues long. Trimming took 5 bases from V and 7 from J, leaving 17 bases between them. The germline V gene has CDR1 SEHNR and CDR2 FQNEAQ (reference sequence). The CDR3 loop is CASSENTGSGEKLFF. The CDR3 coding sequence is TGTGCCAGCAGCGAAAACACAGGGTCGGGTGAAAAACTGTTTTTT.

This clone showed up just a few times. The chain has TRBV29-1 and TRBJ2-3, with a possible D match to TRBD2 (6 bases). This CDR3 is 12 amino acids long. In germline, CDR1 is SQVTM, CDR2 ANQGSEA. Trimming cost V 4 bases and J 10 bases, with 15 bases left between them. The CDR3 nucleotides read TGCAGCGTTGGAAGGGAAGGGGAGGCGCAGTATTTT. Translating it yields CSVGREGEAQYF.

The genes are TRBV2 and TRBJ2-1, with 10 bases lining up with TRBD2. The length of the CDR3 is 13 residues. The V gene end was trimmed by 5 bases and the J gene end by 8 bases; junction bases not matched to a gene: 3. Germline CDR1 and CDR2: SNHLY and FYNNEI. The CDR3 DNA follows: TGTGCCAGCAGTCTAGCGGGAGTGTATGAGCAGTTCTTC. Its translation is CASSLAGVYEQFF.

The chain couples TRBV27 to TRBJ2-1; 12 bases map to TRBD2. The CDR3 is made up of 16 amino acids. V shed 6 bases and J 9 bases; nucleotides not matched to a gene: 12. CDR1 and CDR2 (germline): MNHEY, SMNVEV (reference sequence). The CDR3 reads CASSFGLAGSGGEQFF. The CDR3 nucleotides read TGTGCCAGCAGCTTTGGACTAGCGGGGTCCGGTGGTGAGCAGTTCTTC.

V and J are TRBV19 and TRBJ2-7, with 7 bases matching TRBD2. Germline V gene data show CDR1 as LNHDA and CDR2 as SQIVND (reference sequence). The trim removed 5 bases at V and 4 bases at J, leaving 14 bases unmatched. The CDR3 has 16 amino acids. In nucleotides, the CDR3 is TGTGCCAGTAGTCCTGGGGGGGAGCTCGGGGTTTACGAGCAGTACTTC. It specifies CASSPGGELGVYEQYF.

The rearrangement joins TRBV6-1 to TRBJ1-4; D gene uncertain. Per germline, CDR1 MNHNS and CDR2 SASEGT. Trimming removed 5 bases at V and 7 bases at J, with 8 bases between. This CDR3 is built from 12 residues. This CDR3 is CASSPLGEKLFF. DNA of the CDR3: TGTGCCAGCAGTCCCCTCGGTGAAAAACTGTTTTTT.

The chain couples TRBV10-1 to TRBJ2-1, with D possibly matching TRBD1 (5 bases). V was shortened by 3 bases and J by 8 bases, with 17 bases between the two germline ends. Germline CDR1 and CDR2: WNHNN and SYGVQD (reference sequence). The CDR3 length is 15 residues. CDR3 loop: CASSDRSRGADEQFF. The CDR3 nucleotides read TGCGCCAGCAGTGATCGAAGTCGTGGGGCTGATGAGCAGTTCTTC.

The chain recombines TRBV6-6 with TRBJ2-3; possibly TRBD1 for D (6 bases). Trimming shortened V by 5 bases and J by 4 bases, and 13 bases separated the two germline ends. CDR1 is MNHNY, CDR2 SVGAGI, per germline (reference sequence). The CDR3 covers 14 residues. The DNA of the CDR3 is TGTGCCAGCAGTACAGAAGGACAGTCAGATACGCAGTATTTT. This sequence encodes CASSTEGQSDTQYF.

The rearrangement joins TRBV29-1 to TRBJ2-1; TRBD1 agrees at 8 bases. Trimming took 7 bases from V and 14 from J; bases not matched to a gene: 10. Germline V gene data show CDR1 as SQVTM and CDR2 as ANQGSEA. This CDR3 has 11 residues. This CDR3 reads CSARQGSYKFF. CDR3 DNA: TGCAGCGCGAGACAGGGGTCTTATAAGTTCTTC.

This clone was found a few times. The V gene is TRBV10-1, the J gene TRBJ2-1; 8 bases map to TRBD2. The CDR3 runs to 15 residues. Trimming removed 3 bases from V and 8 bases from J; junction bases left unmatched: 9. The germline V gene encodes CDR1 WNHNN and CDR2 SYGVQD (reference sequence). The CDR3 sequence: CASSEPGLGNDEQFF. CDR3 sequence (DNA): TGCGCCAGCAGTGAACCGGGACTAGGGAATGATGAGCAGTTCTTC.

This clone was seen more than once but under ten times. The CDR3 region has the DNA TGCAGCGTTGAACCCGGGGAGACCCAGTACTTC. Translating gives CSVEPGETQYF. V is TRBV29-1 and J is TRBJ2-5; D ambiguous. CDR1 and CDR2 from the germline V gene are SQVTM and ANQGSEA. V lost 2 bases and J lost 5, with 6 bases in between. This CDR3 region has 11 residues.

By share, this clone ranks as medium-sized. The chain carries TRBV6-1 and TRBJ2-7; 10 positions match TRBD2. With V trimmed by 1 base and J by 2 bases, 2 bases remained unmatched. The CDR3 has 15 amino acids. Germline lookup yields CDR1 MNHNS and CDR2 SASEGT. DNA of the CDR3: TGTGCCAGCAGTGAAGGCCTAGCGGGAGCCTACGAGCAGTACTTC. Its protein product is CASSEGLAGAYEQYF.

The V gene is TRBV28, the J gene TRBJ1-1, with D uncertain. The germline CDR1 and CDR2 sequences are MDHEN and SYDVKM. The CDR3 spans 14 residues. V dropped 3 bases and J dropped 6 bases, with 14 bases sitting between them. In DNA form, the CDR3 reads TGTGCCAGCAGTTTCCGGGGTCCGGGGTCTGAAGCTTTCTTT. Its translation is CASSFRGPGSEAFF.

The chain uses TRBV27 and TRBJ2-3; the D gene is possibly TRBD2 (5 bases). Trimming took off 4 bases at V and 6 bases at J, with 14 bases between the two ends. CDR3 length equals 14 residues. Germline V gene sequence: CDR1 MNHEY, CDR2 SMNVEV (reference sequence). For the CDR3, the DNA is TGTGCCAGCAGTTCTCGGAGGCCCGGGGATACGCAGTATTTT. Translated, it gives CASSSRRPGDTQYF.

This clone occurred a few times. For the CDR3, the DNA is TGCGCCAGCAGTCAATCGGAGGGGAAAAGGGTGCCAGGGAGGAACTATGGCTACACCTTC. As protein: CASSQSEGKRVPGRNYGYTF. The J gene is TRBJ1-2, the V gene TRBV23-1, with D possibly being TRBD1 (5 bases). TRBV23-1 counts as an open reading frame of uncertain function. The V gene lost 0 bases and the J gene lost 2 bases, with 25 bases spanning the gap. The length of the CDR3 is 20 residues.

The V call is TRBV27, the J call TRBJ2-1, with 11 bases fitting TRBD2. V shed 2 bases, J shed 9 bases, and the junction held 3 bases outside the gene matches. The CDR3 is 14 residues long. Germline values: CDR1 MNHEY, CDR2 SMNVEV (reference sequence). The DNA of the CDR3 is TGTGCCAGCAGTTTAACTAGCGGGAGTTTTGAGCAGTTCTTC. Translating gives CASSLTSGSFEQFF.

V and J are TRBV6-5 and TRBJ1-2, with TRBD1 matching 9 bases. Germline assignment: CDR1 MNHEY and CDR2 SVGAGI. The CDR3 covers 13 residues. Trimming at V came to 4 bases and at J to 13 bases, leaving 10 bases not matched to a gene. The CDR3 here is CASSSGTGLVGTF. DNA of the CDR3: TGTGCCAGCAGTTCAGGGACAGGGCTAGTCGGCACCTTC.

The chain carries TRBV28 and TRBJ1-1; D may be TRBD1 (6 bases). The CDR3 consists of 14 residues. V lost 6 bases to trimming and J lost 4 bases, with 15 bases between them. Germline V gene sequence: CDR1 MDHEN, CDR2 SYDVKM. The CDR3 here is CASSNRAVGTEAFF. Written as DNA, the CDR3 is TGTGCCAGCAGCAACAGGGCGGTTGGCACTGAAGCTTTCTTT.

CDR3: CASSSDSYNEQFF. CDR3 DNA sequence: TGCGCCAGCAGTTCGGACAGCTACAATGAGCAGTTCTTC. The rearrangement links TRBV5-1 to TRBJ2-1; a weak D match, TRBD1 (6 bases). CDR1 and CDR2 from the germline V gene are SGHRS and YFSETQ. Deletions cut 5 bases from V and 3 bases from J, with 9 bases between. CDR3 length: 13 amino acids.

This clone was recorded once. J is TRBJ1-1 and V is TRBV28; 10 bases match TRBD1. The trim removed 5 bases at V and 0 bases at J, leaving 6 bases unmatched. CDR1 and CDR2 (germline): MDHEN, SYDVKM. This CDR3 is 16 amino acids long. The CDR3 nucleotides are TGTGCCAGCAGTCCCGGGACAGGGGACATGAACACTGAAGCTTTCTTT. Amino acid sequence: CASSPGTGDMNTEAFF.

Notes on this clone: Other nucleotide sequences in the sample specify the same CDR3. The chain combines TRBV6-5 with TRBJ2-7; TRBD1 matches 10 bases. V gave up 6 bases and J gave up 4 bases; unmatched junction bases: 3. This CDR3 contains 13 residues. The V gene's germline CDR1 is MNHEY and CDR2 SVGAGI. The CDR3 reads CASRDRGPYEQYF. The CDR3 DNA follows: TGTGCCAGCAGAGACAGGGGGCCTTACGAGCAGTACTTC.

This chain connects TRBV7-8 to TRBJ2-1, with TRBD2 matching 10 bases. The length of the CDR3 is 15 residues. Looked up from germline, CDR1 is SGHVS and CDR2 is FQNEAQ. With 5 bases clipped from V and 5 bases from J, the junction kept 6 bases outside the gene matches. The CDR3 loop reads CASSRGLAINNEQFF. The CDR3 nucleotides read TGTGCCAGCAGCCGGGGACTAGCGATTAACAATGAGCAGTTCTTC.

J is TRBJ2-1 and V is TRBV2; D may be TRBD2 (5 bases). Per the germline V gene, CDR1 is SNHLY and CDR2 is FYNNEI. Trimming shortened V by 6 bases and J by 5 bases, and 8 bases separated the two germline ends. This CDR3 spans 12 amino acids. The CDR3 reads CASRGDDNEQFF. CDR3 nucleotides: TGTGCCAGCAGGGGAGACGACAATGAGCAGTTCTTC.

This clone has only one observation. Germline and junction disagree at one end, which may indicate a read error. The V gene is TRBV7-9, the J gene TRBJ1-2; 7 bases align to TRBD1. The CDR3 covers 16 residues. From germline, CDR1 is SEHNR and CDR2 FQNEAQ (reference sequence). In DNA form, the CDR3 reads TGTACCAGCAGCTACACAGGGGCAACCCTTAACTATGGCTACACCTTC. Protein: CTSSYTGATLNYGYTF. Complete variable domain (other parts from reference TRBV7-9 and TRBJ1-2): DTGVSQNPRHKITKRGQNVTFRCDPISEHNRLYWYRQTLGQGPEFLTYFQNEAQLEKSRLLSDRFSAERPKGSFSTLEIQRTEQGDSAMYLCTSSYTGATLNYGYTFGSGTRLTVV.

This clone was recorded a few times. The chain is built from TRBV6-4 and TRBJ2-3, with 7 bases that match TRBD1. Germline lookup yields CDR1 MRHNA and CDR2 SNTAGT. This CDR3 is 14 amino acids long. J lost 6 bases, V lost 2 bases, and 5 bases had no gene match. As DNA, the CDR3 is TGTGCCAGCAGTGACAGGAAGGGGGCCGATACGCAGTATTTT. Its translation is CASSDRKGADTQYF.

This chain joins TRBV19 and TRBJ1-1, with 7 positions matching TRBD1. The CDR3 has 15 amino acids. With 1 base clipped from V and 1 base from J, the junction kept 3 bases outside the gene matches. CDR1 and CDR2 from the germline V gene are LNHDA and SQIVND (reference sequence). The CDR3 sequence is CASSIGQGANTEAFF. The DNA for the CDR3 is TGTGCCAGTAGTATAGGACAGGGCGCGAACACTGAAGCTTTCTTT.

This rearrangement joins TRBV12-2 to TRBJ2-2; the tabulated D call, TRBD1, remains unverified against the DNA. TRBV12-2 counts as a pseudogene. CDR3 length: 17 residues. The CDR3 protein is CASRLARDRGNTGELFF. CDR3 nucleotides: TGTGCAAGTCGCTTAGCGCGGGACAGGGGTAACACCGGGGAGCTGTTTTTT.